The following is a T cell receptor (beta chain) sequence with its context. Its antigen is as yet unknown. PCR was performed a second time for roughly 7 to 11 cycles using a sample-barcoded 5' primer and a J-beta primer mix. TCRdb re-called the 5' RACE reads with MiXCR, one entry per CDR3 protein. The data show about 1.8 million distinct CDR3 sequences, with roughly 49% seen just once and around 2.1% held by the top ten. This sample was taken from a study of blood T cells in healthy people across ages. Whole-study findings and limits: It was held that diversity estimates obtained from one million T cells represented underestimates. A strong correlation was seen between TCR beta diversity and naive T cell percentage.

The CDR3 spans 15 residues. The ends were cut back, 3 bases at V and 3 bases at J, with 12 bases in the middle. Per germline, CDR1 MGHRA and CDR2 YSYEKL. Sample donors were healthy Caucasian individuals that came from Russia, aged 6 to 90. Researchers collected ten milliliters of peripheral blood from every single donor. This TCR was sampled from a woman in her 40s in good health. J is TRBJ1-5 and V is TRBV4-1; D unresolved. The material sequenced was blood. CDR3 in DNA: TGCGCCAGCAGCCACGGAAGGCAGCCCAATCAGCCCCAGCATTTT. It translates to CASSHGRQPNQPQHF.